The present T cell receptor (beta chain) was sequenced within a study of beta chain features in type 1 diabetes. General study points: A greater similarity of naive, central memory and Treg TCRB repertoires was seen among patients than among healthy donors. Among patients with Type 1 diabetes, TCRB CDR3s were moderately but significantly shorter in every one of the four CD4+ subsets.

On this clone: Its specificity is not known.

Sequenced material consisted of expressed TCRB transcripts (all of the isolated RNA was reverse transcribed). Only in-frame clones appear in the TCRdb table, and some are missing; sequencing was by immunoSEQ multiplex PCR. Of about 340,000 clones listed, roughly 13% are singletons. Each of the CD4+ naive, central memory, regulatory and stem cell-like memory populations was sorted via CD45RO/CCR7/CD25/CD127/CD95/CD27. The CDR3 length is 15 residues. The germline V gene encodes CDR1 SGDLS and CDR2 YYNGEE. The junction had 7 bases not matched to a gene; V was cut back by 4 bases and J by 2 bases. The sequence was obtained from a young woman with type 1 diabetes. The V and J genes are TRBV9 and TRBJ2-3; 7 bases fit TRBD2. The sequenced material came from naive CD4+ T cells from blood. In DNA, the CDR3 is TGTGCCAGCAGCCCCCGGACTAGAAACACAGATACGCAGTATTTT. It yields the protein CASSPRTRNTDTQYF.